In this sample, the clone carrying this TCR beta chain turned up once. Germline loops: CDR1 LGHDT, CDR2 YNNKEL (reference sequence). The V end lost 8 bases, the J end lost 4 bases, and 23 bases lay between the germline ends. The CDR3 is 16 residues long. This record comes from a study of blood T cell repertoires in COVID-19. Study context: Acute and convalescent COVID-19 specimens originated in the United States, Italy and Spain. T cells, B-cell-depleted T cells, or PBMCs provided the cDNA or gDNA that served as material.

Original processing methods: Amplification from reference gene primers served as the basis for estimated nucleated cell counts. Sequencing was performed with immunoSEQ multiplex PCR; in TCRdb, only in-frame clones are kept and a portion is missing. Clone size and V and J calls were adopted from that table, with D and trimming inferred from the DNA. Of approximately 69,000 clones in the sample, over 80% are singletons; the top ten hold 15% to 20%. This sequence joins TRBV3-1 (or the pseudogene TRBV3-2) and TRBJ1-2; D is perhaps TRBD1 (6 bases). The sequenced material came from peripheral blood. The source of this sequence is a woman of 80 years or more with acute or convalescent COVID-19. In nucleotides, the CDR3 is TGTGCCAGCGGTACGTACTCGGGGGGCGCCGGCTATGGCTACACCTTC. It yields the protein CASGTYSGGAGYGYTF.